The clone carrying this TCR beta chain was observed many times. The antigen remains unidentified. Unique molecular identifiers were attached to individual cDNA molecules during library preparation. TCRdb reanalysed the RACE reads using MiXCR and keeps one entry per CDR3 protein. The table shows under 90,000 distinct CDR3 sequences, with 6.5% to 10% occurring only once. V dropped 0 bases and J dropped 3 bases, with 8 bases sitting between them. CDR1 DFQATT and CDR2 SNEGSKA come from the germline V gene (reference sequence). There are 14 residues in the CDR3. The data were obtained in a study of human T cells and chemical hapten exposure. About the research overall: Patients, largely female, had alopecia areata, totalis or universalis.

The time point was: patch test 2, 6 weeks after DPC sensitization. The treatment denotes: therapeutic diphenylcyclopropenone sensitization with weekly scalp DPC. Overall study results and limits: Once DPC sensitization occurred, TCRs above 1 in 1000 frequency showed no change.

J is TRBJ2-2 and V is TRBV20-1; D is perhaps TRBD2 (5 bases). The sequencing here drew on whole blood, taken in connection with sensitization to the hapten diphenylcyclopropenone (DPC). The receptor's source is a woman aged 45-59 years with alopecia areata. Some clones in this sample may be carry-over from other donors' samples. The CDR3 region has the DNA TGCAGTGCTAGAGACGGGGTCTACACCGGGGAGCTGTTTTTT. The encoded protein is CSARDGVYTGELFF.